One sample yielded the 5 T cell receptor beta chains listed below, sequenced in a study of post-analysis software for immune sequencing data. Study observations and caveats: Higher frequency in patients than in controls was seen for about five TRBV segments, with TRBV5-6, TRBV5-1 and TRBV20-1 among them.

cDNA libraries for TCR beta contained unique molecular identifiers. TCRdb used MiXCR to reprocess the PCR reads, holding one entry per CDR3 protein. The table lists some 690,000 distinct CDR3 sequences, 55% to 70% of them singletons. No antigen has been assigned to these receptors. Sequences were obtained from blood. These receptors came from a girl under 10 years old with multiple sclerosis.

The chain joins TRBV12-3 or TRBV12-4 to TRBJ2-5; D may match TRBD1 or TRBD2 (5 bases each). CDR3 length: 16 amino acids. Trimming took 4 bases from V and 1 from J, leaving 16 bases between them. CDR3 region: CASSSGPGTGQETQYF. CDR3 DNA: TGTGCCAGCAGTTCGGGACCCGGGACCGGCCAAGAGACCCAGTACTTC.

The chain couples TRBV10-3 to TRBJ2-3; D remains unclear. CDR1 ENHRY and CDR2 SYGVKD come from the germline V gene. The CDR3 spans 15 residues. Deletions cut 3 bases from V and 2 bases from J, with 12 bases between. In DNA, the CDR3 is TGTGCCATCAGTGACAACCTGCCGTCCACAGATACGCAGTATTTT. Amino acids: CAISDNLPSTDTQYF.

V is TRBV7-2 and J is TRBJ2-4, with a possible D match to TRBD2 (6 bases). Trimming pared 3 bases from V and 7 bases from J, leaving 16 bases between. The germline V gene has CDR1 SGHTA and CDR2 FQGNSA. The CDR3 contains 15 residues. Written as DNA, the CDR3 is TGTGCCAGCAGCTTGGTGCGGGATCAATGGAACATTCAGTACTTC. Amino acid sequence: CASSLVRDQWNIQYF. Full variable domain (rest looked up from reference TRBV7-2 and TRBJ2-4): GAGVSQSPSNKVTEKGKDVELRCDPISGHTALYWYRQSLGQGLEFLIYFQGNSAPDKSGLPSDRFSAERTGGSVSTLTIQRTQQEDSAVYLCASSLVRDQWNIQYFGAGTRLSVL.

V gene TRBV15 combines with J gene TRBJ2-5; D remains unclear. The CDR3 spans 13 residues. Trimming stripped 2 bases from V and 4 bases from J, with 8 bases between. Germline V gene sequence: CDR1 LNHNV, CDR2 YYDKDF (reference sequence). CDR3 bases: TGTGCCACCAGCAGACGGGCTATAGAGACCCAGTACTTC. Amino acid sequence: CATSRRAIETQYF.

V is TRBV20-1 and J is TRBJ2-1; D may be TRBD2 (5 bases). The V gene lost 4 bases and the J gene lost 0 bases, with 10 bases spanning the gap. Germline CDR1 DFQATT, CDR2 SNEGSKA (reference sequence). This CDR3 comprises 14 residues. CDR3 loop: CSANSGISYNEQFF. The CDR3 bases are TGCAGTGCTAATTCCGGGATCTCCTACAATGAGCAGTTCTTC.